This T cell receptor (beta chain) was sequenced in a study of T cell responses to AZD1222 COVID-19 vaccine. Regarding this clone: Its antigen is still unknown.

V lost 4 bases, J lost 10 bases, and 17 bases lay in between. CDR1 and CDR2 from the germline V gene are PRHDT and FYEKMQ (reference sequence). This CDR3 spans 15 amino acids. The data were produced by immunoSEQ multiplex PCR, yet TCRdb's version contains in-frame clones alone and is incomplete. The repertoire holds 80,000 to 90,000 clones, roughly nine tenths seen once, with 5.4% in the top ten. The study's findings and limits: Increased Spike-specific TCR breadth and depth were observed after two AZD1222 doses. The repertoires were collected only after the peak T cell response.

The V call is TRBV13, the J call TRBJ1-6, with a tentative D call TRBD1 (5 bases). The origin of this receptor is an adult who received the AZD1222 COVID-19 vaccine. The sample consisted of peripheral blood, taken 28 days after the second AZD1222 dose. CDR3 residues: CASSSSGGSGSPLHF. The CDR3 coding sequence is TGTGCCAGCAGCTCCTCGGGGGGGAGTGGGTCACCCCTCCACTTT.